This T cell receptor beta chain originates from a study of human T cells and chemical hapten exposure. In the study overall: The sensitizer, 2% DPC, was used on roughly 2 cm by roughly 2 cm of upper inner arm skin. Study-wide points: Patch test score was positively correlated with the counts of TCRs that had expanded at PT1.

Germline CDR1 MDHEN, CDR2 SYDVKM. The CDR3 is made up of 12 amino acids. V was cut by 11 bases and J by 4 bases, with 12 bases left in between. Each CDR3 protein gets one entry after TCRdb re-called the RACE reads with MiXCR. The top ten clones hold 2% to 3% of a sample with around 250,000 distinct CDR3 sequences, about 9.4% of them seen once. As to time point: pre-sensitization, week 0. Noted treatment: therapeutic diphenylcyclopropenone sensitization with weekly scalp DPC. Each patch test followed a blood draw. Non-pregnant alopecia patients aged 18 to 70, suitable for DPC therapy. Comments on this clonotype: The antigen is not known.

This sequence was found in a middle-aged woman with alopecia areata. Some clones in this sample may be carry-over from other donors' samples. This rearrangement joins TRBV28 to TRBJ1-5, with unresolved D. The source was whole blood, collected in connection with sensitization to the hapten diphenylcyclopropenone (DPC). DNA for the CDR3: TGTGCCTACGGGTTTAGGAATCAGCCCCAGCATTTT. Translated: CAYGFRNQPQHF.